These 2 T cell receptor beta chains originate from one sample sequenced in a study of beta chain features in type 1 diabetes. Expressed TCRB transcripts were sequenced after all isolated RNA was converted to cDNA. Data came from immunoSEQ multiplex PCR; TCRdb stores just in-frame clones and leaves some out. Of some 900,000 clones listed, about a sixth are singletons. The sequenced sample consisted of naive CD4+ T cells from blood. The receptors come from a woman under 30 in good health.

This clone came up a few times. CDR3 DNA: TGTGCCAGCAGCCAAGATATGGGGCTAGCGCAAGAGACCCAGTACTTC. This gives the protein CASSQDMGLAQETQYF. This chain uses TRBV14 with TRBJ2-5, with TRBD2 as a possible D gene (6 bases). Deletions cut 0 bases from V and 2 bases from J, with 13 bases between. The CDR3 is 16 amino acids. Looked up from germline, CDR1 is SGHDN and CDR2 is FVKESK.

Of note for this clone: One end of the junction fails to match germline, which may point to a read error. The chain links TRBV19 to TRBJ1-5; D call uncertain. This CDR3 spans 16 amino acids. Germline CDR1 reads LNHDA; CDR2 reads SQIVND (reference sequence). The CDR3: CASRIGWGRENQPQHF. In DNA, the CDR3 is TGTGCCAGTAGGATAGGGTGGGGTAGGGAGAATCAGCCCCAGCATTTT.